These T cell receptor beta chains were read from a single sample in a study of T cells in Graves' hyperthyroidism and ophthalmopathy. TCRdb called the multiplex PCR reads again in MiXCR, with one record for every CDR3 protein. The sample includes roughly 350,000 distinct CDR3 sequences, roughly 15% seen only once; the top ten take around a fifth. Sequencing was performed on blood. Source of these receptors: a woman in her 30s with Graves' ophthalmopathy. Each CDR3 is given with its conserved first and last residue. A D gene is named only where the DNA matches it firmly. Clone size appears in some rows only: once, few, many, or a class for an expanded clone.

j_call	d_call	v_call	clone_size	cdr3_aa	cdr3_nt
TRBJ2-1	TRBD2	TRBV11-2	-	CASSLGGIAGRRNEQFF	TGTGCCAGCAGCTTAGGTGGAATAGCGGGACGCCGGAATGAGCAGTTCTTC
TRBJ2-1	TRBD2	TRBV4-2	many	CASSQYSGGAAYNEQFF	TGTGCCAGCAGCCAGTATAGCGGGGGGGCCGCTTACAATGAGCAGTTCTTC
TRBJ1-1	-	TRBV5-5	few	CASSLAGSYAEAFF	TGTGCCAGCAGCTTGGCTGGCAGCTACGCTGAAGCTTTCTTT
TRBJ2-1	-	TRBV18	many	CASSRPLVYNEQFF	TGTGCCAGCTCACGCCCTCTAGTTTACAATGAGCAGTTCTTC
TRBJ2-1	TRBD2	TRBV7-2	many	CASSFRILAGGQDEQFF	TGTGCCAGCAGCTTTAGGATCCTAGCGGGGGGGCAGGATGAGCAGTTCTTC
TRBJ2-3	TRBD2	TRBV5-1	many	CASSLALAGRSTDTQYF	TGCGCCAGCAGCTTGGCCCTAGCGGGGCGAAGCACAGATACGCAGTATTTT
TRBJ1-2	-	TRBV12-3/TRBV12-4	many	CASSFRPVYSADYGYTF	TGTGCCAGCAGTTTTCGGCCTGTGTACTCAGCGGACTATGGCTACACCTTC
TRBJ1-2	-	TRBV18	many	CASSDRSEGYTF	TGTGCCAGCTCCGACAGGTCGGAAGGCTACACCTTC
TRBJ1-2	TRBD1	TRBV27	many	CASRSSWGEGTANYGYTF	TGTGCCAGCAGATCCAGCTGGGGGGAGGGGACAGCTAACTATGGCTACACCTTC
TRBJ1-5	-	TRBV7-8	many	CASSLFEEAGNQPQHF	TGTGCCAGCAGCTTATTTGAGGAGGCGGGCAATCAGCCCCAGCATTTT
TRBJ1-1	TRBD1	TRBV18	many	CASSPEQGWTEAFF	TGTGCCAGCTCACCGGAACAGGGGTGGACTGAAGCTTTCTTT
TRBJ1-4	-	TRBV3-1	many	CASSRLVGEKLFF	TGTGCCAGCAGCCGGTTAGTCGGTGAAAAACTGTTTTTT
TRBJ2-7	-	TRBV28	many	CASSSGAGIHYEQYF	TGTGCCAGCAGCTCCGGGGCAGGGATTCACTACGAGCAGTACTTC
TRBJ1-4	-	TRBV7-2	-	CASSLESQYNEKLFF	TGTGCCAGCAGCTTAGAGTCCCAGTATAATGAAAAACTGTTTTTT
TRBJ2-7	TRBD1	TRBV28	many	CASSLIRTGDSEQYF	TGTGCCAGCAGTTTAATACGGACAGGGGACTCGGAGCAGTACTTC
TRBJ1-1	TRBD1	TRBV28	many	CASSSLTSTGWAFF	TGTGCCAGCAGTTCCCTTACGTCGACAGGGTGGGCTTTCTTT
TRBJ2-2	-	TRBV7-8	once	CASRLVVVYSAGTGELFF	TGTGCCAGCAGATTAGTTGTCGTATACTCGGCGGGCACCGGGGAGCTGTTTTTT
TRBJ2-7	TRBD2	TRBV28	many	CASSRGDLTYEQYF	TGTGCCAGCAGTCGGGGGGACCTCACCTACGAGCAGTACTTC
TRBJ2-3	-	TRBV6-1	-	CASSGSGDSATDTQYF	TGTGCCAGCAGTGGATCTGGGGATTCTGCCACAGATACGCAGTATTTT
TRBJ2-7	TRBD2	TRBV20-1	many	CSASGPSGATSAYEQYF	TGCAGTGCTAGCGGCCCTTCTGGGGCAACTAGCGCCTACGAGCAGTACTTC
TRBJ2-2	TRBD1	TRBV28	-	CASSLWGQGLTGELFF	TGTGCCAGCAGTTTATGGGGACAGGGACTCACCGGGGAGCTGTTTTTT
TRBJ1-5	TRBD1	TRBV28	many	CASSSGQGSQPQHF	TGTGCCAGCAGTTCCGGACAGGGGAGTCAGCCCCAGCATTTT
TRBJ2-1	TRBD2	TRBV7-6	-	CASRQLAGGHYEQFF	TGTGCCAGCAGACAACTAGCGGGGGGGCACTATGAGCAGTTCTTC
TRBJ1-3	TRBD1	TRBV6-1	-	CASRPDRGRNTIYF	TGTGCCAGCAGACCGGACAGGGGCAGGAACACCATATATTTT
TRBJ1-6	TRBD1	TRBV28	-	CASSSPGQPNSPLHF	TGTGCCAGCAGTTCTCCGGGACAGCCTAATTCACCCCTCCACTTT
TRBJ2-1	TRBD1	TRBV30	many	CAWTRGTGGHNEQFF	TGTGCCTGGACCAGGGGGACAGGGGGCCACAATGAGCAGTTCTTC
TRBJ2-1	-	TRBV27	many	CASSLDTGPSYNEQFF	TGTGCCAGCAGTTTAGATACAGGTCCCTCCTACAATGAGCAGTTCTTC
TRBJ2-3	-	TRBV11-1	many	CASSLPGGGSTDTQYF	TGTGCCAGCAGCCTCCCCGGAGGGGGGAGCACAGATACGCAGTATTTT
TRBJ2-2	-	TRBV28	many	CASIKVQGATGELFF	TGTGCCAGCATCAAAGTCCAGGGAGCGACCGGGGAGCTGTTTTTT
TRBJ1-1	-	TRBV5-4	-	CASSSGNPNTEALF	TGTGCCAGCAGCTCGGGAAACCCGAACACTGAAGCTCTCTTT
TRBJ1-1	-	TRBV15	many	CATSRGGNTEAFF	TGTGCCACCAGCCGGGGAGGGAACACTGAAGCTTTCTTT
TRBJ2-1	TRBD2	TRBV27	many	CASSPAGGLYNEQFF	TGTGCCAGCAGTCCCGCGGGGGGCCTATACAATGAGCAGTTCTTC
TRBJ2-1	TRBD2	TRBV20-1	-	CSASYRLAGGKSSYNEQSF	TGCAGTGCTAGTTACCGACTAGCGGGGGGCAAAAGCTCCTACAATGAGCAGTCCTTC
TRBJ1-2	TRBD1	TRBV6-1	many	CASSATGGASYGYTF	TGTGCCAGCAGTGCCACAGGGGGCGCTTCCTATGGCTACACCTTC
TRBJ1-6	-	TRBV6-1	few	CASRSDSPTLYSPLHF	TGTGCCAGCAGGTCGGACAGCCCGACCCTTTATTCACCCCTCCACTTT
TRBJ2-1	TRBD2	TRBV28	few	CASRSGGEYNEQFF	TGTGCCAGCCGTAGCGGGGGGGAGTACAATGAGCAGTTCTTC
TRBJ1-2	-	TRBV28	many	CASILGTGSVGYTF	-
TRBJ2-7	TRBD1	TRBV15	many	CATSIKLTGLTYEQYF	TGTGCCACCAGCATTAAACTGACAGGGTTGACCTACGAGCAGTACTTC
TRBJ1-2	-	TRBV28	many	CASSLATMLGYTF	TGTGCCAGCAGTTTAGCGACGATGTTGGGCTACACCTTC
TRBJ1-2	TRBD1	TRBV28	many	CASSRGDRHYGYTF	TGTGCCAGCAGTAGAGGGGACAGGCATTATGGCTACACCTTC
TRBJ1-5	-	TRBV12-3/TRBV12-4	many	CASTPQGTNQPQHF	TGTGCCAGCACCCCCCAGGGGACCAATCAGCCCCAGCATTTT